Listed below are T cell receptor beta chains from one sample, sequenced in a study of T cells in tumors after PD-1 blockade. TCRdb keeps only in-frame clones here, not all; method: immunoSEQ multiplex PCR. Among under 50,000 clones, 79% were seen once, and the ten largest hold approximately 8.3%. The sample was PBMCs, taken before anti-PD-1 therapy. The source of these receptors is a human donor with advanced basal cell or squamous cell carcinoma (not recorded which). CDR3s include the opening cysteine and the closing phenylalanine or tryptophan. Each record gives: V gene, clone size, J gene, D gene, CDR3 DNA, CDR3 protein. The D gene is left open where the match is weak. Rows give clone size only sometimes, using once, few, many, or a class for an expanded clone.

v_call: TRBV2; clone_size: NA; j_call: TRBJ1-1; d_call: NA; cdr3_nt: TGTGCCAGCTTACAGGGTGCCACTGAAGCTTTCTTT; cdr3_aa: CASLQGATEAFF
v_call: TRBV18; clone_size: NA; j_call: TRBJ1-5; d_call: TRBD1; cdr3_nt: TGTGCCAGCTCACTAAACCCCGGGACAGGGGGCGGAGATAGCAATCAGCCCCAGCATTTT; cdr3_aa: CASSLNPGTGGGDSNQPQHF
v_call: TRBV5-6; clone_size: NA; j_call: TRBJ1-2; d_call: TRBD1; cdr3_nt: TGTGCCAGCAGCCTCAGGTTTGTGGGACAGGGGGAGGGTGGCTACACCTTC; cdr3_aa: CASSLRFVGQGEGGYTF
v_call: TRBV5-1; clone_size: NA; j_call: TRBJ1-1; d_call: NA; cdr3_nt: TGCGCCAGCAGCTTGCCTCGGGCGGGATCGGACACTGAAGCTTTCTTT; cdr3_aa: CASSLPRAGSDTEAFF
v_call: TRBV6-5; clone_size: NA; j_call: TRBJ2-6; d_call: NA; cdr3_nt: TGTGCCAGCAGTTACTCGGGGGCCGGGGCCAACGTCCTGACTTTC; cdr3_aa: CASSYSGAGANVLTF
v_call: TRBV3-1/TRBV3-2; clone_size: NA; j_call: TRBJ1-6; d_call: NA; cdr3_nt: TGTGCCAGCAGCCCGCGCCCGGAGAATTCACCTCTCCACTTT; cdr3_aa: CASSPRPENSPLHF
v_call: TRBV18; clone_size: few; j_call: TRBJ2-1; d_call: TRBD2; cdr3_nt: TGTGCCAGCTCACCAGCTAGCGGGAGCTCCTACAATGAGCAGTTCTTC; cdr3_aa: CASSPASGSSYNEQFF
v_call: TRBV20-1; clone_size: NA; j_call: TRBJ2-1; d_call: NA; cdr3_nt: TGCAGTGCTAGTGGGGCGGGTCCGGAGTTCTTC; cdr3_aa: CSASGAGPEFF
v_call: TRBV9; clone_size: NA; j_call: TRBJ2-2; d_call: TRBD1; cdr3_nt: TGTGCCAGCAGCGTAGCTGGGGGACAGGGGGCGGCTGGGGAGCTGTTTTTT; cdr3_aa: CASSVAGGQGAAGELFF
v_call: TRBV5-4; clone_size: NA; j_call: TRBJ1-3; d_call: NA; cdr3_nt: TGTGCCAGCAGCGTGGCGGGACGAGCTGGAAACACCATATATTTT; cdr3_aa: CASSVAGRAGNTIYF
v_call: TRBV20-1; clone_size: NA; j_call: TRBJ2-4; d_call: NA; cdr3_nt: TGCAGTGCTAGTGGTTTCGGGTCCACCAAAAACATTCAGTACTTC; cdr3_aa: CSASGFGSTKNIQYF
v_call: TRBV5-5; clone_size: NA; j_call: TRBJ1-4; d_call: NA; cdr3_nt: TGTGCCAGCAGGGGAACAGGAGCCAATGAAAAACTGTTTTTT; cdr3_aa: CASRGTGANEKLFF
v_call: TRBV7-9; clone_size: NA; j_call: TRBJ2-3; d_call: TRBD2; cdr3_nt: TGTGCCAGCAGCTTAGTCAGCGGGGGGGCAGATACGCAGTATTTT; cdr3_aa: CASSLVSGGADTQYF
v_call: TRBV19; clone_size: NA; j_call: TRBJ1-5; d_call: NA; cdr3_nt: TGTGCCAGTTCTTTGACAGACAATCAGCCCCAGCATTTT; cdr3_aa: CASSLTDNQPQHF
v_call: TRBV3-1/TRBV3-2; clone_size: NA; j_call: TRBJ2-1; d_call: NA; cdr3_nt: TGTGCCAGCAGCCGGTATCTGACGGGGGATGAGCAGTTCTTC; cdr3_aa: CASSRYLTGDEQFF
v_call: TRBV4-1; clone_size: NA; j_call: TRBJ1-5; d_call: NA; cdr3_nt: TGCGCCAGCAGCCAAGGCTCCGGCGGGGGGGGTCAGCCCCAGCATTTT; cdr3_aa: CASSQGSGGGGQPQHF
v_call: TRBV27; clone_size: medium-sized; j_call: TRBJ2-3; d_call: NA; cdr3_nt: TGTGCCAGCAGTTGGGGCGGAGGCACAGATACGCAGTATTTT; cdr3_aa: CASSWGGGTDTQYF
v_call: TRBV5-6; clone_size: NA; j_call: TRBJ1-2; d_call: NA; cdr3_nt: TGTGCCAGCAGCCCGGGCCCCGTAAACTATGGCTACACCTTC; cdr3_aa: CASSPGPVNYGYTF
v_call: TRBV7-7; clone_size: NA; j_call: TRBJ2-2; d_call: TRBD2; cdr3_nt: TGTGCCAGCAGCTCCCCTCGGGGACTAGCGGGGGGGCCGAACACCGGGGAGCTGTTTTTT; cdr3_aa: CASSSPRGLAGGPNTGELFF
v_call: TRBV18; clone_size: NA; j_call: TRBJ2-2; d_call: NA; cdr3_nt: TGTGCTACCCCCGAGGGGTCCGCCGGGGAGCTGTTTTTT; cdr3_aa: CATPEGSAGELFF
v_call: TRBV29-1; clone_size: NA; j_call: TRBJ2-3; d_call: NA; cdr3_nt: TGCAGCGGAGGAAGGGGTGTGGCAGATACGCAGTATTTT; cdr3_aa: CSGGRGVADTQYF
v_call: TRBV6-5; clone_size: NA; j_call: TRBJ1-2; d_call: NA; cdr3_nt: TGTGCCAGCAGTTACAGGGTTCTGGGTGACTATGGCTACACCTTC; cdr3_aa: CASSYRVLGDYGYTF
v_call: TRBV7-8; clone_size: NA; j_call: TRBJ2-7; d_call: NA; cdr3_nt: TGTGCCAGCAGCCTAATCGGCTACGAGCAGTACTTC; cdr3_aa: CASSLIGYEQYF
v_call: TRBV3-1/TRBV3-2; clone_size: NA; j_call: TRBJ2-3; d_call: NA; cdr3_nt: TGTGCCAGCAGCCAAGCGGGTCGTTCCACAGATACGCAGTATTTT; cdr3_aa: CASSQAGRSTDTQYF
v_call: TRBV10-3; clone_size: NA; j_call: TRBJ2-2; d_call: TRBD1; cdr3_nt: TGTGCCATCAGTGAGCCAGGGACAGGGGAGACCGGGGAGCTGTTTTTT; cdr3_aa: CAISEPGTGETGELFF
v_call: TRBV9; clone_size: NA; j_call: TRBJ1-1; d_call: NA; cdr3_nt: TGTGCCAGCAGCGTAGCGGGGGGATCGGGCACTGAAGCTTTCTTT; cdr3_aa: CASSVAGGSGTEAFF
v_call: TRBV13; clone_size: NA; j_call: TRBJ2-3; d_call: TRBD2; cdr3_nt: TGTGCCAGCAGCTCAACTAGCGGGAGGACCACAGATACGCAGTATTTT; cdr3_aa: CASSSTSGRTTDTQYF
v_call: TRBV5-1; clone_size: NA; j_call: TRBJ1-1; d_call: NA; cdr3_nt: TGCGCCAGCTCTCCCGGGACGGGGAACACTGAAGCTTTCTTT; cdr3_aa: CASSPGTGNTEAFF
v_call: TRBV3-1/TRBV3-2; clone_size: NA; j_call: TRBJ1-1; d_call: TRBD1; cdr3_nt: TGTGCCAGCAGCGATACAGGGGACACTGAAGCTTTCTTT; cdr3_aa: CASSDTGDTEAFF
v_call: TRBV7-8; clone_size: NA; j_call: TRBJ1-6; d_call: TRBD1; cdr3_nt: TGTGCCAGCAGCTTAGGACAGGGGACTTCACCCCTCCACTTT; cdr3_aa: CASSLGQGTSPLHF
v_call: TRBV5-1; clone_size: NA; j_call: TRBJ1-4; d_call: NA; cdr3_nt: TGCGCCAGCAGCTTGAACAGGGTTGCAACTAATGAAAAACTGTTTTTT; cdr3_aa: CASSLNRVATNEKLFF
v_call: TRBV5-1; clone_size: NA; j_call: TRBJ2-3; d_call: TRBD1; cdr3_nt: TGCGCCAGCAGTTACCGGGACAGGGAGGCAGATACGCAGTATTTT; cdr3_aa: CASSYRDREADTQYF
v_call: TRBV15; clone_size: NA; j_call: TRBJ2-7; d_call: TRBD1; cdr3_nt: TGTGCCACCAGCAACCGACAGGGCTCCTACGAGCAGTACTTC; cdr3_aa: CATSNRQGSYEQYF
v_call: TRBV6-5; clone_size: once; j_call: TRBJ1-3; d_call: NA; cdr3_nt: TGTGCCAGCAGTTACTCCTTCGGGGTGTCGGGAAACACCATATATTTT; cdr3_aa: CASSYSFGVSGNTIYF
v_call: TRBV10-2; clone_size: NA; j_call: TRBJ2-2; d_call: NA; cdr3_nt: TGCGCCAGCAGTGGAGTAGGTAACACCGGGGAGCTGTTTTTT; cdr3_aa: CASSGVGNTGELFF
v_call: TRBV11-3; clone_size: NA; j_call: TRBJ1-3; d_call: NA; cdr3_nt: TGTGCCAGCAGCTTAGCCTCCCTGAGGACAGCTGGAAACACCATATATTTT; cdr3_aa: CASSLASLRTAGNTIYF
v_call: TRBV25-1; clone_size: NA; j_call: TRBJ1-3; d_call: NA; cdr3_nt: TGTGCCAGCAGTGACAGGAACCAGAAATCTGGAAACACCATATATTTT; cdr3_aa: CASSDRNQKSGNTIYF
v_call: TRBV5-1; clone_size: NA; j_call: TRBJ1-6; d_call: NA; cdr3_nt: TGCGCCAGCAGCTTGGCCACGGGAGCGTACGATCATTCACCCCTCCACTTT; cdr3_aa: CASSLATGAYDHSPLHF
v_call: TRBV11-3; clone_size: NA; j_call: TRBJ2-7; d_call: TRBD2; cdr3_nt: TGTGCCAGCAGCGCCACGGGACTAGTCTCTACCGAGCAGTACTTC; cdr3_aa: CASSATGLVSTEQYF
v_call: TRBV7-7; clone_size: NA; j_call: TRBJ1-3; d_call: TRBD1; cdr3_nt: TGTGCCAGCAGCCGCCTCCCGGGACAGGGGGACGGAAACACCATATATTTT; cdr3_aa: CASSRLPGQGDGNTIYF
v_call: TRBV7-9; clone_size: NA; j_call: TRBJ2-5; d_call: NA; cdr3_nt: TGTGCCAGCAGCTCGTACCGGGACAACCAAGAGACCCAGTACTTC; cdr3_aa: CASSSYRDNQETQYF